The following is a T cell receptor (beta chain) sequence with its context. The antigen is not known. This sample stems from a study of persistence of HIV-infected CD4 T cells. Lysates of CMV-infected fibroblasts at around 10 ug/mL stimulated these cells. Sorting of responding CD4+ T cells relied on upregulated CD40 ligand together with CD69. The immunoSEQ assay was version 4, run in survey mode. The repertoire was sequenced with immunoSEQ multiplex PCR; TCRdb's copy has only in-frame clones and lacks some. The table has roughly 7,500 clones, 60% to 70% seen once. This CDR3 spans 14 amino acids. The germline V and J ends were trimmed by 6 bases and 5 bases, with 17 bases remaining between them. The germline V gene has CDR1 MNHEY and CDR2 SVGAGI.

The chain uses TRBV6-5 and TRBJ2-7; TRBD1 might be the D (6 bases). The sequence came from an adult man with HIV who was CMV-seropositive. The sequencing here drew on CD4+ T cells sorted from PBMCs after approximately 20-hour stimulation, taken from a patient who received antiretroviral therapy. In DNA form, the CDR3 reads TGTGCCAGCAGCACTGGACAGTTAGTCGACGAGCAGTACTTC. Amino acid sequence: CASSTGQLVDEQYF.